This T cell receptor (beta chain) was identified during a study of CD8 T cells in ankylosing spondylitis. Findings of the study overall: Made up of about eight highly homologous variants, a TCR beta motif appeared characteristic of ankylosing spondylitis blood. A subset of motif variants has previously been described in the synovial fluid and blood of reactive arthritis. Disease-linked clones had a CD8+ phenotype and relatively low frequency in peripheral blood.

This clonotype was observed a few times. Its antigen is unknown. TCRdb itself ran the 5' RACE reads through MiXCR, one entry per CDR3 protein. Of about 450,000 distinct CDR3 sequences listed, roughly a quarter were seen once; the top ten hold 0.89%. The sequenced sample was blood, either unsorted or a sorted T cell fraction (not recorded which). This TCR derives from a male donor with ankylosing spondylitis.

The CDR3 is CSAPDRSNQPQHF. The DNA for the CDR3 is TGCAGTGCCCCAGACAGGAGCAATCAGCCCCAGCATTTT. The chain links TRBV20-1 to TRBJ1-5; tentative D call: TRBD1 (6 bases). Trimming removed 6 bases from V and 1 base from J, with 10 bases in between. Germline CDR1 is DFQATT and CDR2 is SNEGSKA (reference sequence). CDR3 length: 13 residues.